These 24 T cell receptor beta chains share one sample of origin, sequenced in a study of blood T cell repertoires in COVID-19. Produced via immunoSEQ multiplex PCR; TCRdb's table is partial and in-frame only. Among about 83,000 clones listed, roughly 76% were seen once. The sample was peripheral blood. The receptor source for this set is a woman older than 75 with active or convalescent COVID-19.

With regard to this clone: Compared with germline, one end of the junction differs, possibly owing to a read error. The chain uses TRBV27 and TRBJ1-2, with 7 bases lining up with TRBD1. The length of the CDR3 is 13 residues. Germline V CDR1 and CDR2: MNHEY, SMNVEV (reference sequence). CDR3 DNA sequence: TGTGCCAGCAGTCCCCGGTCCATGGACAGGAAGTTCTTC. It specifies CASSPRSMDRKFF.

This clone was counted only a few times. V and J are TRBV11-3 and TRBJ2-5; D uncertain. CDR1 is SGHNT and CDR2 is YENEEA in the germline V gene. V was clipped by 1 base and J by 1 base, with 4 bases between them. The CDR3 spans 13 residues. CDR3 bases: TGTGCCAGCAGCTTAGGGCCCCAAGAGACCCAGTACTTC. Translation: CASSLGPQETQYF.

The J gene is TRBJ2-5, the V gene TRBV2, with a weak D call TRBD1 (6 bases). The CDR3 has 13 residues. The germline V gene encodes CDR1 SNHLY and CDR2 FYNNEI. The ends were cut back, 6 bases at V and 5 bases at J, with 13 bases in the middle. The CDR3 coding sequence is TGTGCCAGCAGAGGGACACTGACGGAGACCCAGTACTTC. It yields the protein CASRGTLTETQYF.

In regard to this clone: The limits of the CDR3 on the DNA are not certain, so only TCRdb's listed CDR3 is given. The J gene is TRBJ1-5, the V gene TRBV7-8. The CDR3 contains 14 residues when both ends are counted. Germline-derived CDR1 and CDR2 are SGHVS and FQNEAQ. CDR3 amino acids: CASSRDGGIAPAFF.

This clone was observed a handful of times. V gene TRBV7-2 combines with J gene TRBJ2-5; D is unresolved. CDR1 SGHTA and CDR2 FQGNSA come from the germline V gene. The ends were cut back, 5 bases at V and 1 base at J, with 8 bases in the middle. This CDR3 has 13 residues. The CDR3 nucleotides are TGTGCCAGCAGCGCGGAGCTCCAAGAGACCCAGTACTTC. Its translation is CASSAELQETQYF.

This clone was observed a few times. The V and J genes are TRBV2 and TRBJ2-3; D is unresolved. CDR1 and CDR2 from the germline V gene are SNHLY and FYNNEI. V shed 5 bases and J shed 3 bases, with 12 bases lying between them. This CDR3 is built from 14 residues. CDR3 in DNA: TGTGCCAGCAGTTCAACCGAGATAACAGATACGCAGTATTTT. Protein: CASSSTEITDTQYF.

The rearrangement joins TRBV18 to TRBJ1-2; D remains unclear. The CDR3 sequence is 14 residues long. V dropped 5 bases and J dropped 7 bases, with 17 bases sitting between them. Germline CDR1 KGHSH, CDR2 LQKENI. CDR3 loop: CASSNPGRWGGYTF. The CDR3 DNA follows: TGTGCCAGCTCAAATCCGGGAAGGTGGGGTGGCTACACCTTC.

The chain joins TRBV5-1 to TRBJ2-1; 16 bases map to TRBD2. CDR1 is SGHRS and CDR2 is YFSETQ in the germline V gene. This CDR3 region has 19 residues. J lost 2 bases, V lost 2 bases, and 7 bases had no gene match. The DNA for the CDR3 is TGCGCCAGCAGCTTAGCTAAGGGACTAGCGGGGGGGCCCTACAATGAGCAGTTCTTC. Translated: CASSLAKGLAGGPYNEQFF.

The J gene is TRBJ2-7, the V gene TRBV6-1; 7 bases match TRBD1. Looked up from germline, CDR1 is MNHNS and CDR2 is SASEGT. The V and J ends lost 0 bases and 4 bases, in that order; junction bases with no gene match: 0. The CDR3 sequence is 13 residues long. CDR3 nucleotide sequence: TGTGCCAGCAGTGAAGCGGGACAGTACGAGCAGTACTTC. Its translation is CASSEAGQYEQYF.

V and J are TRBV9 and TRBJ1-2, with 8 bases that match TRBD1. V lost 4 bases and J lost 6; bases outside the gene matches: 8. This CDR3 has 14 residues. The germline gives CDR1 SGDLS, CDR2 YYNGEE. Here the CDR3 reads CASSTGQGENGYTF. The CDR3 DNA reads TGTGCCAGCAGCACAGGACAGGGTGAGAATGGCTACACCTTC.

V is TRBV7-9 and J is TRBJ2-1; TRBD1 is a possible D gene (6 bases). There are 15 residues in the CDR3. V dropped 1 base and J dropped 8 bases, with 15 bases sitting between them. Per the germline V gene, CDR1 is SEHNR and CDR2 is FQNEAQ (reference sequence). CDR3 in amino acids: CASSLGGGSADEQFF. The CDR3, as DNA: TGTGCCAGCAGCTTAGGTGGGGGCTCGGCGGATGAGCAGTTCTTC.

The chain links TRBV5-1 to TRBJ2-3; 7 bases match TRBD1. J lost 4 bases, V lost 3 bases, and 8 bases had no gene match. Germline values: CDR1 SGHRS, CDR2 YFSETQ. The CDR3 sequence is 15 residues long. CDR3 sequence reads: CASSSTGETADTQYF. The CDR3 DNA reads as TGCGCCAGCAGCTCAACAGGGGAAACGGCAGATACGCAGTATTTT. The variable domain in full, with the rest retrieved from reference TRBV5-1 and TRBJ2-3, is KAGVTQTPRYLIKTRGQQVTLSCSPISGHRSVSWYQQTPGQGLQFLFEYFSETQRNKGNFPGRFSGRQFSNSRSEMNVSTLELGDSALYLCASSSTGETADTQYFGPGTRLTVL.

The chain carries TRBV6-5 and TRBJ2-5, with 7 bases matching TRBD1. CDR1 MNHEY and CDR2 SVGAGI come from the germline V gene. The CDR3 covers 14 residues. V shed 6 bases and J 5 bases; nucleotides not matched to a gene: 9. The CDR3: CASRETGSPETQYF. CDR3 nucleotides: TGTGCCAGCAGAGAGACAGGGAGTCCCGAGACCCAGTACTTC.

CDR3 region: CASSQPPRLAQPDTQYF. CDR3 nucleotide sequence: TGTGCCAGCAGCCAACCCCCCCGACTAGCACAGCCAGATACGCAGTATTTT. J is TRBJ2-3 and V is TRBV7-2; 7 nucleotides match TRBD2. The CDR3 runs to 17 residues. J lost 4 bases, V lost 5 bases, and 15 bases had no gene match. Germline CDR1 and CDR2: SGHTA and FQGNSA.

Concerning this clone: The same CDR3 is also encoded by other DNA sequences in this sample. V usage is TRBV19 and J usage is TRBJ1-2, with 7 bases aligning to TRBD1. The CDR3 loop spans 11 amino acids. V was pared by 9 bases and J by 8 bases, with 6 bases of the junction left unmatched. Per germline, CDR1 LNHDA and CDR2 SQIVND (reference sequence). CDR3 in amino acids: CASNRGYGYTF. DNA of the CDR3: TGTGCCAGCAACAGGGGTTACGGCTACACCTTC.

V gene TRBV11-2 combines with J gene TRBJ1-2; 7 nucleotides agree with TRBD1. CDR3 length equals 17 residues. V was pared by 5 bases and J by 4 bases, with 16 bases of the junction left unmatched. Per the germline V gene, CDR1 is SGHAT and CDR2 is FQNNGV. The CDR3 loop is CASSPHSTGTLGYGYTF. CDR3 in DNA: TGTGCCAGCAGCCCTCATTCGACAGGGACGCTGGGCTATGGCTACACCTTC.

The chain uses TRBV30 and TRBJ2-7, with 8 nucleotides matching TRBD2. Germline CDR1 GTSNPN, CDR2 SVGIG (reference sequence). This CDR3 region has 16 residues. The V gene end was trimmed by 4 bases and the J gene end by 0 bases; junction bases not matched to a gene: 11. The CDR3 bases are TGTGCCTGGACTCGGGGGGGGGCGAGGAGCTCCTACGAGCAGTACTTC. It specifies CAWTRGGARSSYEQYF.

There are a few counts of this clone. The chain employs TRBV7-8 and TRBJ1-2; D might be TRBD1 (6 bases). The CDR3 covers 15 residues. Germline-derived CDR1 and CDR2 are SGHVS and FQNEAQ. Trimming removed 2 bases at V and 8 bases at J, with 18 bases between. The CDR3 loop reads CASSLSGRGIEGYTF. CDR3 nucleotide sequence: TGTGCCAGCAGCTTATCGGGCAGGGGAATAGAAGGCTACACCTTC.

This clone was detected only a few times. The chain couples TRBV19 to TRBJ1-6; TRBD1 matches at 7 bases. Germline CDR1 is LNHDA and CDR2 is SQIVND (reference sequence). The CDR3 covers 15 residues. V shed 4 bases and J 5 bases; nucleotides not matched to a gene: 5. The DNA of the CDR3 is TGTGCCAGTAGTACCGGGACAGCCGATAATTCACCCCTCCACTTT. Translating it yields CASSTGTADNSPLHF.

This clone appeared once. The chain combines TRBV5-6 with TRBJ1-2; D may be TRBD1 (5 bases). V was clipped by 0 bases and J by 4 bases, with 13 bases between them. The germline gives CDR1 SGHDT, CDR2 YYEEEE. The CDR3 spans 15 residues. The CDR3 loop is CASSLAGPGIYGYTF. DNA for the CDR3: TGTGCCAGCAGCTTGGCCGGCCCAGGGATCTATGGCTACACCTTC.

Only a few counts were recorded for this clone. The V gene is TRBV6-6, the J gene TRBJ2-6; D unresolved. The CDR3 sequence is 15 residues long. Germline V CDR1 and CDR2: MNHNY, SVGAGI (reference sequence). The ends were cut back, 6 bases at V and 0 bases at J, with 9 bases in the middle. CDR3 nucleotides: TGTGCCAGCAGCCCCACTGGCTCTGGGGCCAACGTCCTGACTTTC. It codes for CASSPTGSGANVLTF.

In this sample, this clone turned up a few times. The V and J genes are TRBV28 and TRBJ1-5; 10 bases match TRBD1. Germline CDR1 reads MDHEN; CDR2 reads SYDVKM. V was pared by 4 bases and J by 7 bases, with 1 base of the junction left unmatched. The CDR3 consists of 13 residues. CDR3 amino acids: CASSWTGGQPQHF. CDR3 sequence (DNA): TGTGCCAGCAGTTGGACAGGGGGGCAGCCCCAGCATTTT.

This clone was seen more than once but under ten times. This sequence joins TRBV7-8 and TRBJ1-5, with D hard to call. Trimming left V 5 bases short and J 4 bases short, with 6 bases between. The CDR3 covers 12 residues. Per germline, CDR1 SGHVS and CDR2 FQNEAQ. Here the CDR3 reads CASSAINQPQHF. The CDR3 coding sequence is TGTGCCAGCAGCGCGATTAATCAGCCCCAGCATTTT.

The rearrangement joins TRBV19 to TRBJ1-1; no firm D call. The CDR3 is made up of 15 amino acids. The germline gives CDR1 LNHDA, CDR2 SQIVND (reference sequence). The ends were cut back, 1 base at V and 5 bases at J, with 14 bases in the middle. CDR3 sequence: CASSIVGKAETEAFF. The CDR3 region has the DNA TGTGCCAGTAGTATAGTAGGCAAGGCGGAGACTGAAGCTTTCTTT.